A selection of T cell receptor beta chains follows, all from one sample in a study of blood T cell repertoires in COVID-19. Here immunoSEQ multiplex PCR was the method, and the copy in TCRdb shows in-frame clones only, minus some. The sample holds roughly 40,000 clones, under 85% seen once. Sequencing was carried out using peripheral blood. The receptors originated from a woman aged 80 or over with acute or convalescent COVID-19. The CDR3 runs from the conserved cysteine through the conserved F or W. The order of the fields is CDR3 DNA, CDR3 protein, D gene, V gene, clone size, J gene. The D gene is left open where the match is weak. Only part of the rows carry a size: once, few, many, or a class if the clone is expanded.

TGTGCCAGCTCCGTTAACGACGGAGTGGGCACTGAAGCTTTCTTT | CASSVNDGVGTEAFF | NA | TRBV18 | NA | TRBJ1-1
TGTGCCAGCAGTCCAACGGATGGGGGGAACTACGAGCAGTACTTC | CASSPTDGGNYEQYF | NA | TRBV25-1 | NA | TRBJ2-7
TGTGCCAGCAGCCGAGACAGAGGCGTAACGGATACGCAGTATTTT | CASSRDRGVTDTQYF | NA | TRBV2 | NA | TRBJ2-3
TGTGCCAGCAGCTTAGGGGGGGGTTTTACCTACGAGCAGTACTTC | CASSLGGGFTYEQYF | TRBD2 | TRBV7-8 | NA | TRBJ2-7
TGTGCCAGCAGCTTGACAGGGGAGGTCAATGAGCAGTTCTTC | CASSLTGEVNEQFF | NA | TRBV5-8 | NA | TRBJ2-1
TGTCCCCGCAGTGGGGGGCAACGGGTGGGCTCCTACGAGCAGTACTTC | CPRSGGQRVGSYEQYF | NA | TRBV2 | NA | TRBJ2-7
TGTGCCACCGGGGAGGGCAGCCTCCTCCGGGAGCTGTTTTTT | CATGEGSLLRELFF | TRBD2 | TRBV6-5 | NA | TRBJ2-2
TGTGCCAGCAGTTTAACCTCTAGCGGGACCGAGTGGTACTTC | CASSLTSSGTEWYF | TRBD2 | TRBV28 | NA | TRBJ2-7
TGTGCCAGCAGTGAACTAGCGGGAGGCTTAGATACGCAGTATTTT | CASSELAGGLDTQYF | TRBD2 | TRBV2 | NA | TRBJ2-3
TGTGCCAGTAGTACCCAGGGGTATCAGCCCCAGCATTTT | CASSTQGYQPQHF | NA | TRBV19 | NA | TRBJ1-5
TGTGCCATAGGACAGGGGGCTTCTGGGGCCAACGTCCTGACTTTC | CAIGQGASGANVLTF | TRBD1 | TRBV10-3 | NA | TRBJ2-6
TGTGCCAGCAGCCCCCCACAGAAGGGAAACACCATATATTTT | CASSPPQKGNTIYF | NA | TRBV28 | NA | TRBJ1-3
TGTGCCAGCACCCAAGGGGGCGGTTACGAGCAGTACTTC | CASTQGGGYEQYF | TRBD1 | TRBV28 | NA | TRBJ2-7
TGTGCCAGCAGCTACCGACAGGGACGGGGCGCTGAAGCTTTCTTT | CASSYRQGRGAEAFF | TRBD1 | TRBV11-2 | NA | TRBJ1-1
TGCGCCAGCAGTGCGACTAGCGGGAGTGTCTCAGATACGCAGTATTTT | CASSATSGSVSDTQYF | TRBD2 | TRBV10-2 | NA | TRBJ2-3
TGTGCCAGCAGTTACTCAGTGGGACAGGGTGGGCCACCCCTCCACTTT | CASSYSVGQGGPPLHF | TRBD1 | TRBV6-6 | NA | TRBJ1-6
TGTGCCAGCAGTTTATATCGGGGGACAGATACGCAGTATTTT | CASSLYRGTDTQYF | NA | TRBV27 | NA | TRBJ2-3
TGTGCCAGTAGTATGGGGGGAACAGATACGCAGTATTTT | CASSMGGTDTQYF | NA | TRBV19 | NA | TRBJ2-3
TGTGCCAGCAAGGGGCAACAGGGGGCTGAAGCTTTCTTT | CASKGQQGAEAFF | TRBD1 | TRBV6-4 | NA | TRBJ1-1
TGTGCCAGCTCACCCCCCGGGGGGGCGGGCACTGAAGCTTTCTTT | CASSPPGGAGTEAFF | NA | TRBV18 | NA | TRBJ1-1
TGTGCCAGCAGCGTAGGATTAACGACTAGCGGACCGGAATGGAATGAGCAGTTCTTC | CASSVGLTTSGPEWNEQFF | TRBD2 | TRBV9 | NA | TRBJ2-1
TGTGCCAGCAGTGAAGGGCCCCAGGCCACAGATACGCAGTATTTT | CASSEGPQATDTQYF | NA | TRBV6-1 | NA | TRBJ2-3
TGCGCCAGCAGCAAGACTAGCGGGAGGGACGAGCAGTACTTC | CASSKTSGRDEQYF | TRBD2 | TRBV5-1 | NA | TRBJ2-7
TGCGCCAGCAGCTTGGGGAGTGTAGAGACCCAGTACTTC | CASSLGSVETQYF | NA | TRBV5-1 | few | TRBJ2-5
TGTGCCAGTAGTATTGGAGTCGGCGGGAGCTCCTACAATGAGCAGTTCTTC | CASSIGVGGSSYNEQFF | TRBD2 | TRBV19 | NA | TRBJ2-1
TGTGCCAGCAGCCTTCTAACGGTTCAGGCAGATACGCAGTATTTT | CASSLLTVQADTQYF | NA | TRBV14 | NA | TRBJ2-3
TGTGCCAGTAGTATTGGCGGCCGCACAGATACGCAGTATTTT | CASSIGGRTDTQYF | NA | TRBV19 | NA | TRBJ2-3
TGTGCCAGCAGCCGTGCTGGGACAGGGTTTACCTACGAGCAGTACTTC | CASSRAGTGFTYEQYF | TRBD1 | TRBV14 | NA | TRBJ2-7
TGTGCCAGCACCCAGGGACTAGGAAACACAGATACGCAGTATTTT | CASTQGLGNTDTQYF | TRBD2 | TRBV27 | NA | TRBJ2-3
TGTGCCAGCTCCCCTGGACAGGACAACTCCTACGAGCAGTACTTC | CASSPGQDNSYEQYF | TRBD1 | TRBV18 | once | TRBJ2-7
TGTGCCAAACCTTGGAGCGGGATTATCACCGGGGAGCTGTTTTTT | CAKPWSGIITGELFF | TRBD2 | TRBV6-5 | NA | TRBJ2-2
TGTGCCAGCAGCACCCGAAGACACTCGCAAGAGACCCAGTACTTC | CASSTRRHSQETQYF | NA | TRBV13 | NA | TRBJ2-5
TGTGCCAGCAGTTTCCCACTGGGCGGGACCTACAATGAGCAGTTCTTC | CASSFPLGGTYNEQFF | NA | TRBV28 | NA | TRBJ2-1
TGCGCCAGCAGCTTGCAGGGTTCGGATCAGCCCCAGCATTTT | CASSLQGSDQPQHF | NA | TRBV5-1 | once | TRBJ1-5
TGTGCCAGCAGACTGACAGGGGACAATGAGCAGTTCTTC | CASRLTGDNEQFF | TRBD1 | TRBV3-1/TRBV3-2 | NA | TRBJ2-1
TGTGCCAGCAGCCTTGGACTTAACTACAATGAGCAGTTCTTC | CASSLGLNYNEQFF | NA | TRBV9 | NA | TRBJ2-1
TGTGCCAGCAGCTTTCGACAGGCCGGGCAAAGATACCAAGAGACCCAGTACTTC | CASSFRQAGQRYQETQYF | NA | TRBV7-2 | NA | TRBJ2-5
TGTGCCAGTAGTATCTCCTCGCAGGGGTTTTCGGCGGGAGGGCCCTACGAGCAGTACTTC | CASSISSQGFSAGGPYEQYF | TRBD2 | TRBV19 | NA | TRBJ2-7
TGTGCCTCGAACCAGGGGGACTACACTGAAGCTTTCTTT | CASNQGDYTEAFF | TRBD1 | TRBV10-3 | NA | TRBJ1-1
TGTGCCAGCAGTACGCCCGTCTCCATCCAGGTCTTC | CASSTPVSIQVF | NA | TRBV6-5 | NA | TRBJ2-1
TGCGCCAGCAGCCCCAGTGGGGGGGGAGCTTATGGGAACACTGAAGCTTTCTTT | CASSPSGGGAYGNTEAFF | NA | TRBV5-1 | NA | TRBJ1-1
TGTGCCAGCAGCCCTAGCGGCGCGAGCACCGGGGAGCTGTTTTTT | CASSPSGASTGELFF | TRBD2 | TRBV7-8 | few | TRBJ2-2
TGTGCCACCAGCAGACCCACTAGCGGCCAAGAGACCCAGTACTTC | CATSRPTSGQETQYF | TRBD2 | TRBV15 | NA | TRBJ2-5
TGTGCCAGCAGCTTAAGCCAGGGGCGACGGGATACGCAGTATTTT | CASSLSQGRRDTQYF | NA | TRBV7-9 | NA | TRBJ2-3
TGTGCCACCAGTGACTTGACAGGGAATGAGCAGTTCTTC | CATSDLTGNEQFF | TRBD1 | TRBV24-1 | NA | TRBJ2-1
TGTGCCAGCAGCTTAGTCCGGCCCAGGGGATCTCTCGAGCAGTACTTC | CASSLVRPRGSLEQYF | NA | TRBV7-8 | NA | TRBJ2-7
TGTGCCAGCAGCCAAGGGGGCCGGGGCTACACCTTC | CASSQGGRGYTF | NA | TRBV3-1/TRBV3-2 | NA | TRBJ1-2
TGTGCCAGCAGCTTGCCGACAGGGGTAGAGACCCAGTACTTC | CASSLPTGVETQYF | TRBD1 | TRBV7-2 | NA | TRBJ2-5
TGTGCCAGCAGGGGCCGGGACTACCACAATGAGCAGTTCTTC | CASRGRDYHNEQFF | TRBD2 | TRBV2 | NA | TRBJ2-1
TGTGCCAGCAAGGATACAGGGGTAGGAGAAGCTTTCTTT | CASKDTGVGEAFF | TRBD1 | TRBV12-3/TRBV12-4 | NA | TRBJ1-1
TGCGCCAGCGGGACATTCTCCTACGAGCAGTACTTC | CASGTFSYEQYF | NA | TRBV10-2 | NA | TRBJ2-7
TGTGCCAGCAGCTTGCTCACCTCGCTCAGCGCGTTGGAGAACACTGAAGCTTTCTTT | CASSLLTSLSALENTEAFF | NA | TRBV5-6 | NA | TRBJ1-1
TGTGCCAGCAGTTTAGGGGACAATCAGCCCCAGCATTTT | CASSLGDNQPQHF | NA | TRBV3-1/TRBV3-2 | NA | TRBJ1-5
TGTGCCAGCAGCCCCACAAGGGGGGGCGGAACTGAAGCTTTCTTT | CASSPTRGGGTEAFF | NA | TRBV14 | NA | TRBJ1-1
TGTGCCAGCAGAGCCGGGACAGGGGCCACTCAACCCCAGCATTTT | CASRAGTGATQPQHF | TRBD1 | TRBV6-5 | few | TRBJ1-5
TGTGCCAGCAGCTTAGGACTAGCGGGAGGGAATGAGCAGTTCTTC | CASSLGLAGGNEQFF | TRBD2 | TRBV11-2 | NA | TRBJ2-1
TGTGCCAGCAGCACCAATCTAGCGGGAGGACCAGATACGCAGTATTTT | CASSTNLAGGPDTQYF | TRBD2 | TRBV5-6 | NA | TRBJ2-3
TGTGCCAGCAGTTTTAACACCCAGCCCCAGCATTTT | CASSFNTQPQHF | NA | TRBV12-3/TRBV12-4 | NA | TRBJ1-5
TGTGCCAGCAGCCAACTAGCGGGATACGAGCAGTACTTC | CASSQLAGYEQYF | TRBD2 | TRBV3-1/TRBV3-2 | NA | TRBJ2-7
TGTGCCATCAGTATTGGACAGGAAAACTATGGCTACACCTTC | CAISIGQENYGYTF | TRBD1 | TRBV10-3 | few | TRBJ1-2